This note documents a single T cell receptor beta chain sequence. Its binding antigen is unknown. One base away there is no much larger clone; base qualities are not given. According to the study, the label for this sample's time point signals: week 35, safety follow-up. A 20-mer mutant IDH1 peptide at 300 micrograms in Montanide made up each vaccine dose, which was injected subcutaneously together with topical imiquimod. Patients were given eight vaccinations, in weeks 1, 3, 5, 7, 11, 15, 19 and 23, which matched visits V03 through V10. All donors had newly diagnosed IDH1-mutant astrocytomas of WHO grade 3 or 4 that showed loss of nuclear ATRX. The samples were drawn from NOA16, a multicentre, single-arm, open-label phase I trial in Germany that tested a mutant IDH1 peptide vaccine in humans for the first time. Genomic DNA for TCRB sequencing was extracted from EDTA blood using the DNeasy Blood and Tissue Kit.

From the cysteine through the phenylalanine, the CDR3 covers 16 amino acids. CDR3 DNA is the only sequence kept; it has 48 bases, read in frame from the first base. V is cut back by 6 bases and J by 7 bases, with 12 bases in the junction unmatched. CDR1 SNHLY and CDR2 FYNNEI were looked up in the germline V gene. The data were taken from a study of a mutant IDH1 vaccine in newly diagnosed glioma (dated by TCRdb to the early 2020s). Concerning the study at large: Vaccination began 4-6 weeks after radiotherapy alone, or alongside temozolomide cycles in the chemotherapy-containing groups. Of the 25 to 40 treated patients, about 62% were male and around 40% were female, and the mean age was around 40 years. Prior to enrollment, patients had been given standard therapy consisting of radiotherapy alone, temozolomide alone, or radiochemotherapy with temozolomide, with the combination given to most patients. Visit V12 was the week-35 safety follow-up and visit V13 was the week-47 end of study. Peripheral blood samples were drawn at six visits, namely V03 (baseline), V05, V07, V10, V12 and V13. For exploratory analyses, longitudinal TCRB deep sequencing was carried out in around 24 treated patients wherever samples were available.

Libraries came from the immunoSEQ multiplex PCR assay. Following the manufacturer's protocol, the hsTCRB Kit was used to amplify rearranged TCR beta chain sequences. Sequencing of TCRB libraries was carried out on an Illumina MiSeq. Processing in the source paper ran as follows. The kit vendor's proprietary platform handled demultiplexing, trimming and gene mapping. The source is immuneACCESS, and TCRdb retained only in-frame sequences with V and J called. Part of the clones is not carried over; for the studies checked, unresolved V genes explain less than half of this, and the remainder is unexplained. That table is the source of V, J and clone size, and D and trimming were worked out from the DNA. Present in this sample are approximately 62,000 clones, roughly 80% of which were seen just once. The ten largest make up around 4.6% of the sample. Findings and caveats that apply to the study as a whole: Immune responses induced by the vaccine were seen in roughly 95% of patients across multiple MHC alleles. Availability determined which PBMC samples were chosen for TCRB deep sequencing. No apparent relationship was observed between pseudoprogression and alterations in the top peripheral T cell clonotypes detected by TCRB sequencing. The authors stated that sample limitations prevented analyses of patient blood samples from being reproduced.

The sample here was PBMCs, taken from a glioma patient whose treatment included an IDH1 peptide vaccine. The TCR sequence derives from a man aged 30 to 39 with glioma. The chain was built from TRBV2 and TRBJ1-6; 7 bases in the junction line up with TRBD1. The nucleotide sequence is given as TGTGCCAGCAGGGAGACAGGGCTAGTATTGAATTCACCCCTCCACTTT. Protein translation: CASRETGLVLNSPLHF. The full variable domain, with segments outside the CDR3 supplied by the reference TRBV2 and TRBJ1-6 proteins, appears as EPEVTQTPSHQVTQMGQEVILRCVPISNHLYFYWYRQILGQKVEFLVSFYNNEISEKSEIFDDQFSVERPDGSNFTLKIRSTKLEDSAMYFCASRETGLVLNSPLHFGNGTRLTVT.